One and the same sample provided the 25 T cell receptor beta chains below, sequenced in a study of cytomegalovirus exposure and HLA in healthy donors. PCR amplification relied on 60 Vbeta primers (plus 13 Jbeta primers). Using immunoSEQ multiplex PCR, the repertoire was profiled, and TCRdb retains in-frame clones only, with some absent. The sample records about 160,000 clones, approximately 80% being singletons. Sequenced sample: PBMCs. These receptors originate from a man in his fifties in good health and CMV-seropositive.

The chain links TRBV5-1 to TRBJ2-5; TRBD2 is a possible D gene (6 bases). The CDR3 consists of 15 residues. Trimming pared 3 bases from V and 2 bases from J, leaving 14 bases between. Germline-derived CDR1 and CDR2 are SGHRS and YFSETQ. As DNA, the CDR3 is TGCGCCAGCAGCTGGGGCAGAAGCGGGCAAGAGACCCAGTACTTC. It is translated as CASSWGRSGQETQYF.

The genes are TRBV4-2 and TRBJ1-4; D gene uncertain. Germline values: CDR1 LGHNA, CDR2 YNFKEQ. The CDR3 runs to 16 residues. V was cut by 0 bases and J by 6 bases, with 14 bases left in between. CDR3 sequence reads: CASSQDLVDTDEKLFF. CDR3 bases: TGTGCCAGCAGCCAAGATCTTGTAGACACAGATGAAAAACTGTTTTTT.

The chain joins TRBV19 to TRBJ1-3; D is undetermined. The V and J ends lost 9 bases and 2 bases respectively, with 8 bases between them. CDR3 length: 12 amino acids. Germline V CDR1 and CDR2: LNHDA, SQIVND (reference sequence). This CDR3 is CASSRAGNTIYF. The CDR3, as DNA: TGTGCCAGCAGTCGCGCTGGAAACACCATATATTTT.

A note on this clone: One end of the junction does not line up with germline, which may come from a read error. This sample also contains other DNA sequences that code for the same CDR3. The chain has TRBV11-2 and TRBJ2-7, with D unclear. This CDR3 region has 13 residues. The germline V gene encodes CDR1 SGHAT and CDR2 FQNNGV. CDR3 in DNA: TGCGCCAGCAGCCTATCCTTCCCCTACGAGCAGTACTTC. It translates to CASSLSFPYEQYF.

The gene calls are TRBV27 and TRBJ1-2; a possible D gene is TRBD1 (6 bases). Per the germline V gene, CDR1 is MNHEY and CDR2 is SMNVEV (reference sequence). The length of the CDR3 is 14 residues. V dropped 0 bases and J dropped 8 bases, with 13 bases sitting between them. This CDR3 is CASSLSQGRGGYTF. The CDR3 nucleotides read TGTGCCAGCAGTTTATCCCAGGGGAGGGGGGGCTACACCTTC.

J is TRBJ2-3 and V is TRBV4-1, with D possibly TRBD2 on 5 matching bases. Trimming removed 4 bases at V and 2 bases at J, with 16 bases between. The CDR3 consists of 16 residues. The germline V gene has CDR1 MGHRA and CDR2 YSYEKL. The CDR3 coding sequence is TGCGCCAGCAGCCCCGGGCCCGCGCGGGTCACAGATACGCAGTATTTT. Protein sequence: CASSPGPARVTDTQYF.

CDR3 bases: TGTGCCAGTAGTATCCTGGGGCAGGTAGGCAATCAGCCCCAGCATTTT. Its protein is CASSILGQVGNQPQHF. V usage is TRBV19 and J usage is TRBJ1-5; weak D call: TRBD1 (5 bases). CDR3 length: 16 residues. Trimming took 3 bases from V and 2 from J, leaving 14 bases between them. Germline V lookup: CDR1 LNHDA, CDR2 SQIVND (reference sequence).

A few counts support this clone. The CDR3 DNA sequence: TGCGCCAGCAGCCAGACACAGGGGATTTACAATGAGCAGTTCTTC. Protein product: CASSQTQGIYNEQFF. The chain has TRBV4-3 and TRBJ2-1; 7 nucleotides agree with TRBD1. The CDR3 extends over 15 amino acids. Germline CDR1 is LGHNA and CDR2 is YSLEER. Unmatched junction bases numbered 6, after V lost 3 bases and J lost 4 bases.

The chain uses TRBV29-1 and TRBJ2-5, with TRBD2 identical over 7 bases. CDR3 length equals 13 residues. Trimming took 3 bases from V and 4 from J; bases not matched to a gene: 5. Germline CDR1 and CDR2: SQVTM and ANQGSEA. CDR3 DNA: TGCAGCGTTGATGGGAGGGTGGGAGAGACCCAGTACTTC. Translated: CSVDGRVGETQYF. Complete variable domain (other parts from reference TRBV29-1 and TRBJ2-5): SAVISQKPSRDICQRGTSLTIQCQVDSQVTMMFWYRQQPGQSLTLIATANQGSEATYESGFVIDKFPISRPNLTFSTLTVSNMSPEDSSIYLCSVDGRVGETQYFGPGTRLLVL.

The gene calls are TRBV28 and TRBJ1-6; 9 nucleotides agree with TRBD1. Trimming at V came to 6 bases and at J to 7 bases, leaving 13 bases not matched to a gene. There are 17 residues in the CDR3. Germline CDR1 reads MDHEN; CDR2 reads SYDVKM. In DNA form, the CDR3 reads TGTGCCAGCAGCCTCCCCGGGGCGACAGGGGGGAATTCACCCCTCCACTTT. It yields the protein CASSLPGATGGNSPLHF.

This chain uses TRBV7-9 with TRBJ1-2, with 8 bases identical to TRBD1. V lost 4 bases to trimming and J lost 2 bases; unmatched junction nucleotides: 9. The CDR3 has 16 residues. CDR1 and CDR2 (germline): SEHNR, FQNEAQ (reference sequence). This CDR3 reads CASSSWQGAGNYGYTF. CDR3 DNA sequence: TGTGCCAGCAGCTCGTGGCAGGGGGCCGGCAACTATGGCTACACCTTC.

This clone was detected only a few times. The genes are TRBV5-6 and TRBJ1-6; D ambiguous. CDR3 length: 14 amino acids. From germline, CDR1 is SGHDT and CDR2 YYEEEE. The germline V and J ends were trimmed by 3 bases and 7 bases, with 11 bases remaining between them. Here the CDR3 reads CASSWELENSPLHF. In DNA, the CDR3 is TGTGCCAGCAGCTGGGAGCTAGAAAATTCACCCCTCCACTTT. Supplemented by reference TRBV5-6 and TRBJ1-6, the full variable domain reads DAGVTQSPTHLIKTRGQQVTLRCSPKSGHDTVSWYQQALGQGPQFIFQYYEEEERQRGNFPDRFSGHQFPNYSSELNVNALLLGDSALYLCASSWELENSPLHFGNGTRLTVT.

This sequence joins TRBV4-3 and TRBJ1-2; 7 bases agree with TRBD1. The CDR3 is made up of 15 amino acids. The J segment lost 5 bases and the V segment lost 1 base, leaving 7 bases of the junction unmatched. Germline assignment: CDR1 LGHNA and CDR2 YSLEER. As DNA, the CDR3 is TGCGCCAGCAGCCAAGTGGAGAGGGACAGATATGGCTACACCTTC. It specifies CASSQVERDRYGYTF.

V is TRBV19 and J is TRBJ1-5; 7 nucleotides agree with TRBD1. CDR1 is LNHDA, CDR2 SQIVND, per germline (reference sequence). This CDR3 spans 13 amino acids. V lost 6 bases to trimming and J lost 7 bases; unmatched junction nucleotides: 6. CDR3 region: CASRKGAEQPQHF. The DNA for the CDR3 is TGTGCCAGTAGGAAGGGGGCCGAACAGCCCCAGCATTTT.

The rearrangement uses TRBV5-1 and TRBJ2-5; D unclear. V dropped 4 bases and J dropped 0 bases, with 10 bases sitting between them. The CDR3 is made up of 14 amino acids. Looked up from germline, CDR1 is SGHRS and CDR2 is YFSETQ. CDR3 nucleotide sequence: TGCGCCAGCAGCGTCCCCAGTGACCAAGAGACCCAGTACTTC. It translates to CASSVPSDQETQYF.

The chain recombines TRBV20-1 with TRBJ1-4; D may be TRBD1 (5 bases). Trimming took off 5 bases at V and 17 bases at J, with 15 bases between the two ends. CDR3 length: 10 amino acids. Germline CDR1 DFQATT, CDR2 SNEGSKA (reference sequence). The CDR3 reads CSAVRQFEFF. The CDR3 region has the DNA TGCAGTGCTGTCAGACAGTTTGAATTTTTT.

The chain joins TRBV6-6 to TRBJ2-7; maybe TRBD2 (5 bases). V was shortened by 8 bases and J by 3 bases, with 8 bases between the two germline ends. Germline CDR1 reads MNHNY; CDR2 reads SVGAGI (reference sequence). The CDR3 contains 11 residues. DNA for the CDR3: TGTGCCAGCGGTAGCGTCTACGAGCAGTACTTC. It is translated as CASGSVYEQYF.

This clone appeared once. The chain combines TRBV4-3 with TRBJ2-2, with D perhaps matching TRBD2 (7 bases). Germline V gives CDR1 LGHNA, CDR2 YSLEER. The CDR3 contains 14 residues. Trimming left V 3 bases short and J 5 bases short, with 10 bases between. As DNA, the CDR3 is TGCGCCAGCAGCCAGGGAGGGGGGACCGGGGAGCTGTTTTTT. It yields the protein CASSQGGGTGELFF.

This chain connects TRBV5-6 to TRBJ2-4, with D unresolved. This CDR3 contains 16 residues. Trimming left V 0 bases short and J 0 bases short, with 10 bases between. Germline V gene lookup returns CDR1 SGHDT and CDR2 YYEEEE. CDR3: CASSLEENLAKNIQYF. The CDR3 DNA follows: TGTGCCAGCAGCTTGGAAGAGAATCTAGCCAAAAACATTCAGTACTTC.

This clone was picked up a small number of times. The rearrangement joins TRBV6-5 to TRBJ1-2; D gene ambiguous. Trimming removed 1 base at V and 1 base at J, with 10 bases between. The CDR3 consists of 15 residues. Per germline, CDR1 MNHEY and CDR2 SVGAGI. The CDR3 coding sequence is TGTGCCAGCAGTTACTGGGCAGACCATAACTATGGCTACACCTTC. Its protein product is CASSYWADHNYGYTF.

The CDR3 sequence: CASSPWTGNTGELFF. CDR3 coding DNA: TGTGCCAGCAGCCCCTGGACAGGGAATACCGGGGAGCTGTTTTTT. The chain carries TRBV5-8 and TRBJ2-2, with 8 bases matching TRBD1. Unmatched junction bases numbered 7, after V lost 4 bases and J lost 5 bases. Looked up from germline, CDR1 is SGHTS and CDR2 is YDEGEE. The CDR3 is 15 residues long.

The chain is built from TRBV5-1 and TRBJ2-3, with D uncertain. The germline V gene has CDR1 SGHRS and CDR2 YFSETQ. This CDR3 comprises 13 residues. Trimming shortened V by 0 bases and J by 5 bases, and 7 bases separated the two germline ends. In DNA form, the CDR3 reads TGCGCCAGCAGCTTGGAAGCCGGAGATACGCAGTATTTT. Encoded protein: CASSLEAGDTQYF.

V gene TRBV5-5 combines with J gene TRBJ2-7; tentative D call: TRBD2 (5 bases). CDR1 SGHKS and CDR2 YYEKEE come from the germline V gene (reference sequence). Trimming left V 1 base short and J 4 bases short, with 12 bases between. The CDR3 has 14 residues. The CDR3 loop reads CASSLSGEGYEQYF. The CDR3 DNA sequence: TGTGCCAGCAGCTTGTCCGGGGAAGGGTACGAGCAGTACTTC.

The J gene is TRBJ2-2, the V gene TRBV27; tentative D call: TRBD1 (6 bases). Trimming took off 2 bases at V and 5 bases at J, with 9 bases between the two ends. Germline V gene lookup returns CDR1 MNHEY and CDR2 SMNVEV (reference sequence). CDR3 length: 14 residues. The CDR3: CASSLLGGTGELFF. Here the CDR3 DNA reads TGTGCCAGCAGTTTACTAGGGGGAACCGGGGAGCTGTTTTTT.

The rearrangement joins TRBV6-5 to TRBJ1-5; D is uncertain. CDR3 length equals 13 residues. The germline V gene encodes CDR1 MNHEY and CDR2 SVGAGI. V dropped 2 bases and J dropped 3 bases, with 5 bases sitting between them. Here the CDR3 reads CASSYAVNQPQHF. CDR3 nucleotide sequence: TGTGCCAGCAGTTACGCAGTCAATCAGCCCCAGCATTTT.